A selection of T cell receptor beta chains follows, all from one sample in a study of T cells in tumors after PD-1 blockade. TCRdb's table, derived via immunoSEQ multiplex PCR, lists solely in-frame clones and lacks some. The sample carries 55,000 to 65,000 clones, around three quarters recorded once. Specimen: PBMCs, collected before anti-PD-1 treatment. The receptors were gathered from a human donor with basal cell carcinoma. Both conserved end residues are part of each CDR3. The D gene is left open where the match is weak. The size field is filled for only some rows; it gives once, few, many or a size class.

D,J,size,V,CDR3,DNA
TRBD1,TRBJ1-3,.,TRBV19,CASSGGQVRNTIYF,TGTGCCAGTAGTGGTGGACAGGTCCGAAACACCATATATTTT
.,TRBJ1-2,.,TRBV25-1,CASSPFEGFYGYTF,TGTGCCAGCAGTCCATTCGAGGGCTTCTATGGCTACACCTTC
.,TRBJ1-5,.,TRBV18,CASSPRGGSNQPQHF,TGTGCCAGCTCACCACGGGGAGGTAGCAATCAGCCCCAGCATTTT
.,TRBJ1-2,.,TRBV12-3/TRBV12-4,CASTSRDYGYTF,TGTGCCAGCACCTCCCGCGACTATGGCTACACCTTC
TRBD1,TRBJ1-6,.,TRBV5-4,CASSGQGGIPYNSPLHF,TGTGCCAGCTCGGGACAGGGGGGTATCCCCTATAATTCACCCCTCCACTTT
.,TRBJ2-1,.,TRBV7-8,CASRTGASNEQFF,TGTGCCAGCAGAACCGGGGCGAGTAATGAGCAGTTCTTC
TRBD1,TRBJ1-3,.,TRBV5-1,CASSFRGQGSSGNTIYF,TGCGCCAGCAGCTTCCGGGGACAGGGTAGTTCTGGAAACACCATATATTTT
TRBD1,TRBJ2-7,.,TRBV7-9,CASSRTGGSYEQYF,TGTGCCAGCAGCCGGACAGGGGGATCCTACGAGCAGTACTTC
.,TRBJ2-7,.,TRBV6-1,CASSESQAYSGQYF,TGTGCCAGCAGTGAATCACAGGCCTACTCAGGGCAGTACTTC
.,TRBJ2-7,few,TRBV2,CASSERVSYEQYF,TGTGCCAGCAGTGAAAGGGTCTCCTACGAGCAGTACTTC
.,TRBJ1-6,.,TRBV27,CASSPPSSRPLSRGLHF,TGTGCCAGCAGTCCGCCGTCGAGCAGGCCTCTTAGTAGGGGGCTCCACTTT
TRBD2,TRBJ2-2,.,TRBV3-1/TRBV3-2,CASSQVKRGGPGNTGELFF,TGTGCCAGCAGCCAAGTTAAGCGGGGGGGCCCTGGAAACACCGGGGAGCTGTTTTTT
TRBD1,TRBJ1-2,.,TRBV5-6,CASQKQGDGHYGYTF,TGTGCCAGCCAAAAACAGGGGGACGGTCACTATGGCTACACCTTC
.,TRBJ2-3,.,TRBV29-1,CSVSPGTAQYF,TGCAGCGTTTCCCCCGGAACGGCGCAGTATTTT
.,TRBJ2-5,.,TRBV19,CASSIRPTRQETQYF,TGTGCCAGTAGTATACGGCCGACCCGCCAAGAGACCCAGTACTTC
.,TRBJ1-4,few,TRBV2,CASEWSSEKLFF,TGTGCCAGCGAATGGAGTTCTGAAAAACTGTTTTTT
.,TRBJ2-2,.,TRBV27,CASSLMQTNTGELFF,TGTGCCAGCAGTTTAATGCAGACCAACACCGGGGAGCTGTTTTTT
.,TRBJ1-2,.,TRBV6-5,CASSYTAANYGYTF,TGTGCCAGCAGTTACACCGCAGCTAACTATGGCTACACCTTC
.,TRBJ2-1,few,TRBV24-1,CATSDPGTKSNEQFF,TGTGCCACCAGTGATCCCGGGACAAAGAGCAATGAGCAGTTCTTC
TRBD1,TRBJ2-7,once,TRBV29-1,CSVQTGEVYEQYF,TGCAGCGTTCAGACAGGGGAGGTGTACGAGCAGTACTTC
.,TRBJ1-2,.,TRBV5-4,CASSLEGRANYGYTF,TGTGCCAGCAGCTTGGAGGGCAGGGCTAACTATGGCTACACCTTC
.,TRBJ1-2,.,TRBV3-1/TRBV3-2,CASSSRKGTQEDYGYTF,TGTGCCAGCAGCTCCAGGAAGGGGACGCAAGAGGACTATGGCTACACCTTC
.,TRBJ1-4,.,TRBV5-1,CASSLALQNNEKLFF,TGCGCCAGCAGCTTGGCCCTTCAGAATAATGAAAAACTGTTTTTT
TRBD1,TRBJ2-1,.,TRBV2,CASSETGVSEQFF,TGTGCCAGCAGTGAAACAGGGGTCAGCGAGCAGTTCTTC
.,TRBJ2-7,.,TRBV18,CASSQRSTGSAYF,TGTGCCAGCTCCCAACGGTCGACAGGTAGCGCATACTTC
.,TRBJ2-5,.,TRBV2,CASRGSAETQYF,TGTGCCAGCAGGGGTAGCGCGGAGACCCAGTACTTC
.,TRBJ1-5,once,TRBV19,CASSTSGISNQPQHF,TGTGCCAGTAGTACTTCAGGGATTAGCAATCAGCCCCAGCATTTT
.,TRBJ1-1,.,TRBV19,CASSPLRVRTEAFF,TGTGCCAGTAGTCCCCTCAGGGTTAGGACTGAAGCTTTCTTT
TRBD1,TRBJ2-2,.,TRBV18,CASSADRARGTGELFF,TGTGCCAGCTCAGCGGACAGGGCTCGAGGGACCGGGGAGCTGTTTTTT
.,TRBJ2-1,once,TRBV7-8,CASSRELGTYNEQFF,TGTGCCAGCAGCCGAGAGCTTGGGACCTACAATGAGCAGTTCTTC
.,TRBJ2-7,.,TRBV7-3,CASSLRRSDEQYF,TGTGCCAGCAGCTTACGGAGGAGTGACGAGCAGTACTTC
.,TRBJ1-2,.,TRBV19,CATSGRAFGYTF,TGTGCCACTAGCGGCAGGGCCTTTGGCTACACCTTC
.,TRBJ1-2,once,TRBV29-1,CSVGYSGATGYTF,TGCAGCGTTGGGTATAGTGGGGCGACTGGCTACACCTTC
.,TRBJ2-7,.,TRBV14,CASSHLQGNEQYF,TGTGCCAGCAGCCATTTACAGGGCAACGAGCAGTACTTC
TRBD1,TRBJ1-4,.,TRBV6-5,CASETGTGAEKLFF,TGTGCCAGCGAGACCGGGACAGGGGCTGAAAAACTGTTTTTT
.,TRBJ2-2,.,TRBV5-1,CASSLATTGELFF,TGCGCCAGCAGCTTGGCCACCACCGGGGAGCTGTTTTTT
TRBD1,TRBJ1-1,.,TRBV4-1,CASSHSTGGDAEAFF,TGCGCCAGCAGCCACTCAACAGGGGGCGACGCTGAAGCTTTCTTT
TRBD1,TRBJ1-5,few,TRBV6-6,CASSHPRDSRSNQPQHF,TGTGCCAGCAGTCACCCTCGGGACAGCCGAAGCAATCAGCCCCAGCATTTT
.,TRBJ2-1,few,TRBV2,CASWGRTNEQFF,TGTGCCAGCTGGGGGCGGACAAATGAGCAGTTCTTC
TRBD1,TRBJ1-5,few,TRBV2,CASSIGQGEGQPQHF,TGTGCCAGCAGTATAGGACAGGGGGAAGGACAGCCCCAGCATTTT
.,TRBJ2-3,few,TRBV2,CASFRPGRSTDTQYF,TGTGCCAGCTTCCGACCGGGACGGTCAACAGATACGCAGTATTTT
TRBD1,TRBJ2-2,once,TRBV5-4,CASTGRPTGGYNTGELFF,TGTGCCAGCACCGGCCGCCCTACAGGGGGCTATAACACCGGGGAGCTGTTTTTT
.,TRBJ1-5,.,TRBV6-1,CASSGPYSNQPQHF,TGTGCCAGCAGCGGTCCCTATAGCAATCAGCCCCAGCATTTT